The source of this T cell receptor (beta chain) is a study of blood T cell repertoires in COVID-19 (dated by TCRdb to the early 2020s). Regarding the complete study: The collaborator samples originated in the United States, Italy and Spain and spanned the acute and convalescent phases of COVID-19. The material from the prospective study consisted of cDNA or gDNA derived from T cells, B-cell-depleted T cells, or PBMCs. The dataset comprised deeply sampled blood TCRbeta repertoires from subjects exposed to, actively infected with, or recovered from COVID-19. The repertoires were released in a freely available public database meant as a resource for research on the immune response to SARS-CoV-2. The samples were drawn from the first 160 participants of the ongoing ImmuneRACE study and from some 1,300 subjects provided by 6 global collaborators. Nearly every sample came with metadata listing a de-identified subject ID, COVID-19 status, age in years and sex. HLA class I and class II types, where available, came from metadata supplied by the sample provider rather than from assay-based typing.

About this clone itself: Its antigen has not been determined. The input lacks base qualities; no much larger clone sits a single base away.

Collaborating institutions collected whole blood in K2EDTA tubes following their own protocols. Collaborator samples were shipped for TCRbeta analysis as frozen whole blood, isolated PBMCs, or DNA extracted from either sample type. TCRbeta CDR3 regions were amplified from genomic DNA using the immunoSEQ Assay, a bias-controlled multiplex PCR. As for the original processing: Nucleated cell counts per sample were estimated from amplification of reference gene primers within the assay. Sequence reads were collapsed and filtered to measure the absolute abundance of every unique TCRbeta CDR3 rearrangement. For each sample, productive Simpson clonality was calculated as the square root of Simpson's diversity index across productive rearrangements. TCRdb retrieved this table from immuneACCESS and kept in-frame rearrangements only. Not all clones are present; in checked studies, unresolved V genes account for under half, and no reason is known for the remainder. V and J calls and clone size are copied from that table; D and trimming were computed from the DNA. The sample includes hundreds of thousands of clones, with around 89% observed a single time. The ten largest clonotypes hold approximately 4.5% of the sample.

Broader findings and caveats from the paper: Clinical and demographic metadata were provided uncurated, with the amount varying by source and participant.

Trimming takes 6 bases from V and 5 bases from J, and the germline ends sit 10 bases apart. The germline V gene provides CDR1 MNHEY and CDR2 SVGAGI. There are 12 amino acids in the CDR3, from cysteine to phenylalanine inclusive. Only CDR3 DNA remains: 36 bases, in frame from the first base. Sequencing input: peripheral blood. This receptor was obtained from a woman in her 30s with acute or convalescent COVID-19. The rearranged chain carries TRBV6-5 and TRBJ1-2, with no D gene named confidently. The CDR3 reads CASSLGQYGYTF. The DNA sequence reads TGTGCCAGCAGCCTCGGTCAATATGGCTACACCTTC.